The T cell receptor (beta chain) under discussion was sequenced for a study of human versus mouse CDR3 diversity and MHC coevolution. The germline V gene encodes CDR1 MGHDK and CDR2 SYGVNS. This CDR3 comprises 15 residues. The V gene lost 1 base and the J gene lost 2 bases, with 12 bases spanning the gap. The table came from immunoSEQ multiplex PCR; TCRdb's copy has only in-frame clones and leaves some out. The sample shows 45,000 to 75,000 clones, 85% to 95% of them seen only once. This clonotype was sampled from a person aged 55 to 70 in good health. The specimen was naive CD4+ T cells from blood. Indicated subset: CD45RO-negative CD62L-positive naive CD4 T cells. The V gene is TRBV25-1, the J gene TRBJ2-7, with D tentatively TRBD1 (5 bases). CDR3 sequence (DNA): TGTGCCAGCAGTGAATCGGGTCAGGGCGCCTACGAGCAGTACTTC. It is translated as CASSESGQGAYEQYF.